The 11 T cell receptor beta chains below all came from one sample that was sequenced in a study of blood T cell repertoires in COVID-19. Libraries were prepared by immunoSEQ multiplex PCR; TCRdb keeps only in-frame clonotypes and omits some of them. Of 30,000 to 35,000 clones in the sample, 80% to 90% were seen once. The source material was peripheral blood. All receptors come from a man aged 45 to 65 with acute or convalescent COVID-19.

This chain links TRBV5-8 with TRBJ2-7; D is perhaps TRBD1 or TRBD2 (7 bases each). CDR3 size: 14 residues. Trimming cost V 4 bases and J 3 bases, with 14 bases left between them. Germline V lookup: CDR1 SGHTS, CDR2 YDEGEE. The CDR3 sequence: CASSMGGTDYEQYF. The CDR3 DNA reads as TGTGCCAGCAGCATGGGGGGGACAGACTACGAGCAGTACTTC.

As to this clone: The conserved phenylalanine or tryptophan normally closing the CDR3 is absent here, so this likely arose from a read error. It is unclear where the CDR3 begins or ends on the DNA, so no DNA is shown, and the CDR3 is as TCRdb lists it. The rearrangement uses TRBV11-2 and TRBJ1-2; the table's D call TRBD1 went unverified against the DNA. Germline V lookup: CDR1 SGHAT, CDR2 FQNNGV. The CDR3 is 12 residues long, counting both termini. CDR3: CASSLEGQLHRI.

The chain is built from TRBV4-1 and TRBJ1-1; D not certain. Trimming removed 0 bases at V and 2 bases at J, with 10 bases between. The length of the CDR3 is 15 residues. CDR1 and CDR2 from the germline V gene are MGHRA and YSYEKL. The CDR3 nucleotides read TGCGCCAGCAGCCAAGAGGAAAGACTAAACACTGAAGCTTTCTTT. Encoded protein: CASSQEERLNTEAFF.

The chain has TRBV11-1 and TRBJ2-1, with TRBD2 matching 11 bases. Germline V gene data show CDR1 as SGHAT and CDR2 as FQDESV (reference sequence). J gave up 7 bases and V 2 bases, and 1 base lay outside the gene matches. The CDR3 has 14 amino acids. Written as DNA, the CDR3 is TGTGCCAGCAGCTTAAGACTAGCGGGGAATGAGCAGTTCTTC. It yields the protein CASSLRLAGNEQFF.

The rearrangement links TRBV5-1 to TRBJ2-5; 7 bases are shared with TRBD2. V dropped 7 bases and J dropped 3; count of bases not matched to a gene: 12. Germline V gene sequence: CDR1 SGHRS, CDR2 YFSETQ. The CDR3 consists of 15 residues. CDR3 region: CASRLRTSLKETQYF. CDR3 nucleotide sequence: TGCGCCAGCCGTCTCCGGACTAGTTTAAAAGAGACCCAGTACTTC.

The rearrangement uses TRBV6-4 and TRBJ2-1; 12 bases agree with TRBD1. V lost 2 bases to trimming and J lost 8 bases; unmatched junction nucleotides: 7. Germline V gene lookup returns CDR1 MRHNA and CDR2 SNTAGT. This CDR3 comprises 16 residues. The CDR3 protein is CASSDAPGQGADEQFF. The CDR3 nucleotides read TGTGCCAGCAGTGACGCACCGGGACAGGGGGCTGATGAGCAGTTCTTC.

This chain links TRBV18 with TRBJ1-5, with unresolved D. The CDR3 runs 17 residues. Germline CDR1 KGHSH, CDR2 LQKENI. V was shortened by 2 bases and J by 6 bases, with 20 bases between the two germline ends. In nucleotides, the CDR3 is TGTGCCAGCTCACCAGCCCGAACGGATCCGGGGATTCAGCCCCAGCATTTT. Residues: CASSPARTDPGIQPQHF. Full variable domain (remainder filled in from reference TRBV18 and TRBJ1-5): NAGVMQNPRHLVRRRGQEARLRCSPMKGHSHVYWYRQLPEEGLKFMVYLQKENIIDESGMPKERFSAEFPKEGPSILRIQQVVRGDSAAYFCASSPARTDPGIQPQHFGDGTRLSIL.

For this clone: The junction departs from the called germline gene at one end, perhaps through a read error. This chain connects TRBV24-1 to TRBJ1-3; D unresolved. The germline CDR1 and CDR2 sequences are KGHDR and SFDVKD. CDR3 size: 16 residues. CDR3 in DNA: TGTGCCACCAGCGATTGGAGCACTTACTCTGGAAACACCATATATTTT. Its protein is CATSDWSTYSGNTIYF.

The CDR3 spells CASSLVDNTEAFF. In DNA form, the CDR3 reads TGTGCCAGCAGCTTAGTAGATAACACTGAAGCTTTCTTT. This chain joins TRBV11-2 and TRBJ1-1; D is unclear. Germline lookup yields CDR1 SGHAT and CDR2 FQNNGV. The V gene lost 1 base and the J gene lost 2 bases, with 5 bases spanning the gap. The CDR3 contains 13 residues.

The chain recombines TRBV5-1 with TRBJ1-2; D is uncertain. Germline CDR1 SGHRS, CDR2 YFSETQ. This CDR3 contains 14 residues. The V and J ends lost 4 bases and 5 bases respectively, with 15 bases between them. DNA for the CDR3: TGCGCCAGCAGCCCGGAGGGTAGAGGGTATGGCTACACCTTC. Translated, it gives CASSPEGRGYGYTF.

This clone was found a few times. The chain carries TRBV11-3 and TRBJ2-1, with 7 bases identical to TRBD1. The V and J ends lost 2 bases and 0 bases, in that order; junction bases with no gene match: 7. Germline CDR1 reads SGHNT; CDR2 reads YENEEA. The CDR3 contains 17 residues. The CDR3 is CASSLNWDSLSYNEQFF. The CDR3 DNA reads TGTGCCAGCAGCTTAAATTGGGACAGCCTCTCCTACAATGAGCAGTTCTTC. The whole variable domain, remainder taken from reference TRBV11-3 and TRBJ2-1, is EAGVVQSPRYKIIEKKQPVAFWCNPISGHNTLYWYLQNLGQGPELLIRYENEEAVDDSQLPKDRFSAERLKGVDSTLKIQPAELGDSAVYLCASSLNWDSLSYNEQFFGPGTRLTVL.